This T cell receptor (beta chain) was sequenced for a study of CD8 T cells in Susac syndrome. Study-wide results and caveats: An acknowledgment was made by the study that its TCR sequencing and HLA analysis involved relatively few individuals.

V lost 3 bases, J lost 4 bases, and 10 bases lay in between. Germline values: CDR1 LNHDA, CDR2 SQIVND (reference sequence). The CDR3 is 13 residues long. cDNA came from roughly 0.47 to 1 ug RNA primed by random hexamers. The immunoSEQ assay covered 54 Vbeta and 13 Jbeta segments for CDR3. MiXCR, run by TCRdb on the immunoSEQ multiplex PCR reads, gives a single entry per CDR3 protein. This sample yields some 120,000 distinct CDR3 sequences, of which nearly 95% are seen a single time; more than 0.1% belongs to the top ten. About this clonotype itself: Antigen specificity is unknown.

The authors negatively isolated CD8+ and CD4+ T cells and FACS-enriched TEMRA cells. The clonotype comes from a human donor in good health. Sequencing used CD4+ T cells from PBMCs. The chain employs TRBV19 and TRBJ2-7; maybe TRBD1 (6 bases). CDR3 amino acids: CASSIQGQYEQYF. CDR3 sequence (DNA): TGTGCCAGTAGTATCCAGGGGCAGTACGAGCAGTACTTC.